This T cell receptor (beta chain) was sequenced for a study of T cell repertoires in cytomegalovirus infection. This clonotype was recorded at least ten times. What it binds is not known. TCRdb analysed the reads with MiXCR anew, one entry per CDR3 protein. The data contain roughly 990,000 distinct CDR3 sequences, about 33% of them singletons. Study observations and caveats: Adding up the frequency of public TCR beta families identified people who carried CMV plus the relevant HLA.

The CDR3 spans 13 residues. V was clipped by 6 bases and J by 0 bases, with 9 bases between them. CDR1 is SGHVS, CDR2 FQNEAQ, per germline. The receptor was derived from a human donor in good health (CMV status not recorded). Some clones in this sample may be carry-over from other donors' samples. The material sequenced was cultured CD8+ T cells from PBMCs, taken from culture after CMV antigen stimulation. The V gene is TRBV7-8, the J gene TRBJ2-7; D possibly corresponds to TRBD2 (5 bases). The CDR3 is CASRTGDSYEQYV. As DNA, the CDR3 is TGTGCCAGCAGGACCGGGGACTCCTACGAGCAGTACGTC.